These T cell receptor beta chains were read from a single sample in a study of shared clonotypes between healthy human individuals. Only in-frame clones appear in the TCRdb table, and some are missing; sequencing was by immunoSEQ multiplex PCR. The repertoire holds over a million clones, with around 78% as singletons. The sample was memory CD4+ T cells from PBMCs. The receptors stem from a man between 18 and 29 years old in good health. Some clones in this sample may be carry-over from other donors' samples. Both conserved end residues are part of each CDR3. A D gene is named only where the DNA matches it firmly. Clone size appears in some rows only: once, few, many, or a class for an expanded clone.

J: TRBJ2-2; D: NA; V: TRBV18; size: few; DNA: TGTGCCAGCTCACCAAACCGGGACGGCACCGGGGAGCTGTTTTTT; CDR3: CASSPNRDGTGELFF
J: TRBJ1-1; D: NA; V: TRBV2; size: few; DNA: TGTGCCAGCAGTGAATATGGACGGCTGAACACTGAAGCTTTCTTT; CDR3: CASSEYGRLNTEAFF
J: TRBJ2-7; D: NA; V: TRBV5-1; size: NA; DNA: TGCGCCAGCAGCGCGAAGGGCTACGAGCAGTACTTC; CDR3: CASSAKGYEQYF
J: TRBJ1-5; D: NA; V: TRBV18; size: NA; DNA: TGTGCCAGCTCTCAGCGGACAGTTAGCAATCAGCCCCAGCATTTT; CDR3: CASSQRTVSNQPQHF
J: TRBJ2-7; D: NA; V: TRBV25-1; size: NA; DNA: TGTGCCAGCCTATTAACTGGGGAGGATCAGTACGAGCAGTACTTC; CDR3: CASLLTGEDQYEQYF
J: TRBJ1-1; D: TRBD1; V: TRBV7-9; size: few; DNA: TGTGCCAGCAGCTCCGAAACAGGGGGTAACACTGAAGCTTTCTTT; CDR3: CASSSETGGNTEAFF
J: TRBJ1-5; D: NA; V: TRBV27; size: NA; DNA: TGTGCCAGCAGTTTAGGGGGAACGGGCAATCAGCCCCAGCATTTT; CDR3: CASSLGGTGNQPQHF
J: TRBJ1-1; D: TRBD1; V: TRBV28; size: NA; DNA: TGTGCCAGCAGTTCCCTGGGGGCGGGACAGTACACTGAAGCTTTCTTT; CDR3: CASSSLGAGQYTEAFF
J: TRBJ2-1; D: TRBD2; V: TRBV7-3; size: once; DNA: TGTGCCAGCAGCACCTCTAGCGGGGCAGCGGTTGAGCAGTTCTTC; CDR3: CASSTSSGAAVEQFF
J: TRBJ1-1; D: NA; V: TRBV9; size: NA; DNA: TGTGCCAGCAGCGTGGCCCCCTCAAACCGGGAGGCTTTCTTT; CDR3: CASSVAPSNREAFF
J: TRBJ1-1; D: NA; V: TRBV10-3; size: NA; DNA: TGTGCCATCCGATCGAACACTGAAGCTTTCTTT; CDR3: CAIRSNTEAFF
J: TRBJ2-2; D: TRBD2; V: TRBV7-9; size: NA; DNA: TGTGCCAGCAGCTTGGGACTAGCGGGAGTGGCGAACACCGGGGAGCTGTTTTTT; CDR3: CASSLGLAGVANTGELFF
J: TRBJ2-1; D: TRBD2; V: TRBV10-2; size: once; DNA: TGCGCCAGCAGTGATAGGGTAGCGGGAGCGAATGAGCAGTTCTTC; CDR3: CASSDRVAGANEQFF
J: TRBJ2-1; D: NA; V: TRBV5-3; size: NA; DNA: TGTGCCAGAAGCTTGGGTCAGGGGACCAACAATGAGCAGTTCTTC; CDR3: CARSLGQGTNNEQFF
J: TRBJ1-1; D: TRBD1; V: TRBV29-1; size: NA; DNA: TGCAGCGTTCGAGATACAGGGGGCCTCACTGAAGCTTTCTTT; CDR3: CSVRDTGGLTEAFF
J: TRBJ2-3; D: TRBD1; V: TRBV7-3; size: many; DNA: TGTGCCAGCAGCCGCGGGACAGGGTCAGATACGCAGTATTTT; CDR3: CASSRGTGSDTQYF
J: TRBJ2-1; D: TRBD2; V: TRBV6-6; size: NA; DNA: TGTGCCAGCAGTGCGGGAGGGCGGGGCAATGAGCAGTTCTTC; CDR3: CASSAGGRGNEQFF
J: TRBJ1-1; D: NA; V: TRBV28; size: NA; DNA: TGTGCCAGCCGCGGGGTCAAAGGGATCACTGAAGCTTTCTTT; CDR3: CASRGVKGITEAFF
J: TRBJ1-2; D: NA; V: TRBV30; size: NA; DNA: TGTGCCTGGAGGACAGGAGCCTATGGCTACACCTTC; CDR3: CAWRTGAYGYTF